The clone carrying this T cell receptor beta chain was counted many times. The antigen remains undetermined. This record comes from a study of T cell repertoires in cytomegalovirus infection. Study overall: Both CMV infection and a matching HLA type were indicated by public TCR beta signatures.

Study results and limitations: The response measured ex vivo was dominated by TCR beta clonotypes (HLA-C-restricted and CMV-specific). Carriers of CMV and the relevant HLA type were discriminated by public TCR beta frequency.

This CDR3 has 12 residues. CDR1 is SGHVS and CDR2 is FNYEAQ in the germline V gene. Trimming left V 8 bases short and J 5 bases short, with 10 bases between. TCRdb reprocessed the reads with MiXCR, giving one entry per CDR3 protein. The table includes around 260,000 distinct CDR3 sequences, 8% to 9.5% detected once. The sequence came from a human donor in good health (CMV status not recorded). Some clones in this sample may be carry-over from other donors' samples. Sequencing was done on a sample of PBMCs. V and J are TRBV7-6 and TRBJ2-1; perhaps TRBD2 as D (6 bases). CDR3 in amino acids: CASPERDNEQFF. The CDR3 coding sequence is TGTGCCAGCCCAGAGCGGGACAATGAGCAGTTCTTC.